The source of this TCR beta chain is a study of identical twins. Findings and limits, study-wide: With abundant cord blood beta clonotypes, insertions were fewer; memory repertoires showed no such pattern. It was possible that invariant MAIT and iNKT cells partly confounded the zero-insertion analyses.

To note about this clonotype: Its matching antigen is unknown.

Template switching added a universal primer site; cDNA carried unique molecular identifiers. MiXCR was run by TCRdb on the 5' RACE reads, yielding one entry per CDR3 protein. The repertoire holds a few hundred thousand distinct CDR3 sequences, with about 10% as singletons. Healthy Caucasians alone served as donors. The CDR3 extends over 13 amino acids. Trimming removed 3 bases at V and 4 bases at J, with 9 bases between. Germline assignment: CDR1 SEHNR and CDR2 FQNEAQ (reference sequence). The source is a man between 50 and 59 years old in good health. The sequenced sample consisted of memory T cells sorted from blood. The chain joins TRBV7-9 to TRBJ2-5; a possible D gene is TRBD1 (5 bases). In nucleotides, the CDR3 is TGTGCCAGCAGCTTCTCTCAGGGAGAGACCCAGTACTTC. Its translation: CASSFSQGETQYF.